The following is a T cell receptor (beta chain) sequence with its context. Its cognate antigen is unknown. This sample was included in a study of blood T cells in healthy people across ages. Findings and limits, study-wide: Diversity was estimated from one million T cells, and these estimates were considered underestimates.

This CDR3 is 15 amino acids long. From germline, CDR1 is MNHEY and CDR2 SVGEGT. V was pared by 2 bases and J by 1 base, with 11 bases between. A J-beta primer mix and a sample-barcoded 5' primer were used in a second PCR of about 7 to 12 cycles. Each of the cDNA molecules was tagged by a template-switch adaptor with 12 random nucleotides. Via MiXCR, TCRdb re-called the 5' RACE reads, giving one row per CDR3 protein. This table has 1.5 million to 2 million distinct CDR3 sequences, 40% to 55% appearing once. This TCR was recovered from a woman in her thirties or forties in good health. The chain has TRBV6-2 or TRBV6-3 and TRBJ1-1; no clear D gene. Sequenced sample: blood. CDR3 sequence: CASSYGRNRNTEAFF. In DNA form, the CDR3 reads TGTGCCAGCAGTTACGGCCGTAACAGGAACACTGAAGCTTTCTTT.